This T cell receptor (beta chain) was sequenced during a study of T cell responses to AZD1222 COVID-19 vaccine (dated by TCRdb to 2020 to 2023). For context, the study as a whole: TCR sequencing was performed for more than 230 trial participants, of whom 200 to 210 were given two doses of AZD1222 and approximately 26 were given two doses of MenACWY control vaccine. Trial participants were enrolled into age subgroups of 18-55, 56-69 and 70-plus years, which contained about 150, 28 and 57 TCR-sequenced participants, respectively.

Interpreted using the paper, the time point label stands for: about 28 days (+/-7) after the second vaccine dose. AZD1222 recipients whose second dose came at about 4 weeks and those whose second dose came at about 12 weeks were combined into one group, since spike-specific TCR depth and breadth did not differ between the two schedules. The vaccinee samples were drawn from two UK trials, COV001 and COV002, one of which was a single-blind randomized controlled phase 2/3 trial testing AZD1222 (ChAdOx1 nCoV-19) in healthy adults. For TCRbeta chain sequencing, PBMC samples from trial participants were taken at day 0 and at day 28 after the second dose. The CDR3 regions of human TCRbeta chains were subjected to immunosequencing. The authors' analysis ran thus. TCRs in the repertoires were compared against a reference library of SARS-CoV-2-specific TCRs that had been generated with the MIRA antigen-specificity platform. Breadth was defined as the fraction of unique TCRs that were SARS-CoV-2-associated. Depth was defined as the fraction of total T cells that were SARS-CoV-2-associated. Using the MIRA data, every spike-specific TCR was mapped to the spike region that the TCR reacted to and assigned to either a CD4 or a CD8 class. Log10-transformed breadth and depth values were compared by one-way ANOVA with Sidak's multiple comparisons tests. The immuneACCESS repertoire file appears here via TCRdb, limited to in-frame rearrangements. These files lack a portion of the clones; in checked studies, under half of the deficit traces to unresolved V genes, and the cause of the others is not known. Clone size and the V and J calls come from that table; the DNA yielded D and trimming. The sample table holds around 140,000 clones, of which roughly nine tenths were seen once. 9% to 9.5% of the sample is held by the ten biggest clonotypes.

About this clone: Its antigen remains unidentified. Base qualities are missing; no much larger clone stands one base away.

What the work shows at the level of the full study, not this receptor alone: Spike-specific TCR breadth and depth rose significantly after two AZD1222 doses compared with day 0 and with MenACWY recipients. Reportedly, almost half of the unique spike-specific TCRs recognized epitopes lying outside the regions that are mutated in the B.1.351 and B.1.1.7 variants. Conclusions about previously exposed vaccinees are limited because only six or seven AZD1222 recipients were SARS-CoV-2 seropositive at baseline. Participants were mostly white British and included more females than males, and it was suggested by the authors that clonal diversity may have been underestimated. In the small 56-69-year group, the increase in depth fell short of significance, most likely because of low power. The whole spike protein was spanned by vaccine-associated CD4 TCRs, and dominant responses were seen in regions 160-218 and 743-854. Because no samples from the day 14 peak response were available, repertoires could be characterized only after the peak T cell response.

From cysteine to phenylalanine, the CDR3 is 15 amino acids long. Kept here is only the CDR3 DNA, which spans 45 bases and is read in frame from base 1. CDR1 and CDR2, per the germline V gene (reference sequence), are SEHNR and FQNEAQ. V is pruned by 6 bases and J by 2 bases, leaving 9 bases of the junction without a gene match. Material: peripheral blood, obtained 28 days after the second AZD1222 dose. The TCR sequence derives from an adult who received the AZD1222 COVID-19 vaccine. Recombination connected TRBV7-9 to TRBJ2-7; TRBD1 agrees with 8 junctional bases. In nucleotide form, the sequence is TGTGCCAGCAGTCTACACCAACAGGGGGCCTACGAGCAGTACTTC. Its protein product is CASSLHQQGAYEQYF.